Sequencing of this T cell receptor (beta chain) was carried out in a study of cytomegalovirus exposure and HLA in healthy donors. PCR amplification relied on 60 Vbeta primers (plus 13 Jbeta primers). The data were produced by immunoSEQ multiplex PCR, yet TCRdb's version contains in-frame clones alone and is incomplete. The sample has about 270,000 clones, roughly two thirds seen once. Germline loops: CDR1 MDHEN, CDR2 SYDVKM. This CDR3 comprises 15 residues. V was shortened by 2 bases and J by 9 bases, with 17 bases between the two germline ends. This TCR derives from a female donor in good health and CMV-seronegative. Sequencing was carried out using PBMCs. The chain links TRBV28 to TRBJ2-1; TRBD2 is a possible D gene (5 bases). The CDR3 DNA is TGTGCCAGCAGTTTAGGAGGAACCCGACGGGGTGAGCAGTTCTTC. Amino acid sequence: CASSLGGTRRGEQFF.